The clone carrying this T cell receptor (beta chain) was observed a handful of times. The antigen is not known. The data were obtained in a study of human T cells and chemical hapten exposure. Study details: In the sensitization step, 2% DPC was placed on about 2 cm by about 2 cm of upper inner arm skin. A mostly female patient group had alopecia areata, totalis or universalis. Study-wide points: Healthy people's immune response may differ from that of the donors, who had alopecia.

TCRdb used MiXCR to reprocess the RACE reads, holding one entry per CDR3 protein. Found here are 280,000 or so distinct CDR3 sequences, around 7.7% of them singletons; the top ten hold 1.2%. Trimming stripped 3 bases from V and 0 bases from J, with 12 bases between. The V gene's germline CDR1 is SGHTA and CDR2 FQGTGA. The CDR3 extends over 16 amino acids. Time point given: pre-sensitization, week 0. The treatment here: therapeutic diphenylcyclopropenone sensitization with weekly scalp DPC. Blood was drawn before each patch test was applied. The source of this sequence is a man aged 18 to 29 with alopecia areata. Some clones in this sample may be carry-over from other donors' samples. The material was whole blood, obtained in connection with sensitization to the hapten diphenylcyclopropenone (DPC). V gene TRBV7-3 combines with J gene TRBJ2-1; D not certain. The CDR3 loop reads CASSLPALPSYNEQFF. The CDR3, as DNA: TGTGCCAGCAGCTTGCCGGCGCTGCCCTCCTACAATGAGCAGTTCTTC.